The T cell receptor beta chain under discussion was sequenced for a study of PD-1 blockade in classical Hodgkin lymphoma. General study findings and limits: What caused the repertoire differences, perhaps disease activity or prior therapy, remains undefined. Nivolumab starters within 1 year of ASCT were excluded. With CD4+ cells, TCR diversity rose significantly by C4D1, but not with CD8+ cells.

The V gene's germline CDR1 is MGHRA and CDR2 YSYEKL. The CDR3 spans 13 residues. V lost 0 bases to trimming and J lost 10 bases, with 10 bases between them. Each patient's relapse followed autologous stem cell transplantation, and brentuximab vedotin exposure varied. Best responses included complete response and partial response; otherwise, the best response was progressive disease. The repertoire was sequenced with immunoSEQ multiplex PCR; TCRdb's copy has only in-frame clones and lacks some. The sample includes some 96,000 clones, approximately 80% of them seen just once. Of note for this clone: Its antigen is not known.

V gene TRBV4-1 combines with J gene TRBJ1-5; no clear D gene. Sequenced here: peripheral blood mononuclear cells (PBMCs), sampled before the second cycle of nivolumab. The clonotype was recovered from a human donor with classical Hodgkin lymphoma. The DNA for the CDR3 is TGCGCCAGCAGCCAAGATCTTTCTCTTCCCCAGCATTTT. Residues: CASSQDLSLPQHF.